A selection of T cell receptor beta chains follows, all from one sample in a study of blood T cell repertoires in COVID-19. Clones were read by immunoSEQ multiplex PCR, and TCRdb kept only the in-frame ones, dropping some. The repertoire has approximately 220,000 clones, 82% of them found once; the top ten carry 4% to 5%. Sequencing was carried out using peripheral blood. The source is a woman in her seventies with acute or convalescent COVID-19. CDR3s include the opening cysteine and the closing phenylalanine or tryptophan. A D gene is named only where the DNA matches it firmly. Part of the rows lack a size; the others show once, few, many or a class for expanded clones.

TRBJ1-1 - - TRBV19 CASSRQTLRDTEAFF TGTGCCAGTAGTAGGCAGACCCTCAGGGACACTGAAGCTTTCTTT
TRBJ1-5 - - TRBV6-4 CASSDSNRRRKPCYQPQHF TGTGCCAGCAGTGACTCGAATCGGAGGAGGAAACCGTGTTATCAGCCCCAGCATTTT
TRBJ2-7 - - TRBV19 CASSKTSRGIYEQYF TGTGCCAGTAGTAAGACTAGTAGGGGAATATACGAGCAGTACTTC
TRBJ2-3 - - TRBV5-4 CASSRPGATDTQYF TGTGCCAGCAGCCGACCAGGGGCCACAGATACGCAGTATTTT
TRBJ1-3 - - TRBV5-8 CASSPGRPLSGNTIYF TGTGCCAGCAGCCCCGGCAGGCCACTCTCTGGAAACACCATATATTTT
TRBJ1-2 few - TRBV4-1 CASSQDRSGNFGYGYTF TGCGCCAGCAGCCAAGATAGGTCAGGGAATTTCGGCTATGGCTACACCTTC
TRBJ1-2 - - TRBV20-1 CSASEVAGNLYGYTF TGCAGTGCTAGTGAAGTTGCAGGGAACCTGTATGGCTACACCTTC
TRBJ2-3 few TRBD2 TRBV2 CASFTGLLTDTQYF TGTGCCAGTTTTACGGGACTACTCACAGATACGCAGTATTTT
TRBJ2-6 - TRBD1 TRBV4-1 CASSQNRGSGANVLTF TGCGCCAGCAGCCAAAACAGGGGCTCTGGGGCCAACGTCCTGACTTTC
TRBJ1-2 - - TRBV15 CATSRPKTGTYGYTF TGTGCCACCAGCCGTCCCAAAACAGGGACCTATGGCTACACCTTC
TRBJ1-3 - - TRBV28 CASSLRGGSGNTIYF TGTGCCAGCAGTTTACGCGGAGGCTCTGGAAACACCATATATTTT
TRBJ1-2 - TRBD1 TRBV28 CASSWGQLNYGYTF TGTGCCAGCAGCTGGGGACAGCTCAACTATGGCTACACCTTC
TRBJ1-6 once - TRBV7-9 CASSLSDSPLHF TGTGCCAGCAGCTTATCTGATTCACCCCTCCACTTT